The 23 T cell receptor beta chains below come from one sample, sequenced in a study of blood T cell dynamics during melanoma immunotherapy. Only in-frame clones appear in the TCRdb table, and some are missing; sequencing was by immunoSEQ multiplex PCR. The sample yields 12,000 or so clones, roughly 90% seen once. The time point was: week 3, after first cycle of checkpoint inhibitor. The input for sequencing was blood, taken from a patient treated with checkpoint blockade. These receptors all come from a human donor with melanoma.

The V call is TRBV19, the J call TRBJ2-3; TRBD2 might be the D (6 bases). The V gene's germline CDR1 is LNHDA and CDR2 SQIVND (reference sequence). V gave up 0 bases and J gave up 7 bases, with 14 bases separating them. There are 15 residues in the CDR3. The CDR3 DNA reads as TGTGCCAGTAGTATAGAGGTAGCGGACCCGAATACGCAGTATTTT. It translates to CASSIEVADPNTQYF.

This chain connects TRBV2 to TRBJ2-1, with D possibly being TRBD1 (6 bases). The length of the CDR3 is 14 residues. Trimming stripped 4 bases from V and 6 bases from J, with 13 bases between. CDR1 and CDR2 (germline): SNHLY, FYNNEI. CDR3 DNA: TGTGCCAGCAGTGGGGGACAAGCGACCAATGAGCAGTTCTTC. Protein sequence: CASSGGQATNEQFF. Complete variable domain (other parts from reference TRBV2 and TRBJ2-1): EPEVTQTPSHQVTQMGQEVILRCVPISNHLYFYWYRQILGQKVEFLVSFYNNEISEKSEIFDDQFSVERPDGSNFTLKIRSTKLEDSAMYFCASSGGQATNEQFFGPGTRLTVL.

The rearrangement uses TRBV6-1 and TRBJ2-7, with 9 bases identical to TRBD2. The CDR3 totals 14 residues. Germline values: CDR1 MNHNS, CDR2 SASEGT. Trimming removed 5 bases from V and 7 bases from J; junction bases left unmatched: 9. CDR3 DNA: TGTGCCAGCAGTCCGGGACTAGCATCAGAGGAGCAGTACTTC. Residues: CASSPGLASEEQYF.

The chain is built from TRBV19 and TRBJ2-3; 7 positions agree with TRBD1. Germline V CDR1 and CDR2: LNHDA, SQIVND (reference sequence). The V segment lost 6 bases and the J segment 4 bases; nucleotides outside the gene matches: 10. The CDR3 is 15 amino acids. The CDR3 here is CASRDPGQRADTQYF. The DNA of the CDR3 is TGTGCCAGTAGGGACCCGGGACAGAGGGCAGATACGCAGTATTTT.

This sequence joins TRBV19 and TRBJ1-5, with no clear D. CDR3 length: 15 amino acids. CDR1 and CDR2 (germline): LNHDA, SQIVND (reference sequence). V gave up 1 base and J gave up 7 bases, with 14 bases separating them. DNA of the CDR3: TGTGCCAGTAGTATAGCATCCCCGGGAGGACAGCCCCAGCATTTT. It yields the protein CASSIASPGGQPQHF.

The chain uses TRBV4-1 and TRBJ2-2; 7 nucleotides agree with TRBD2. Germline CDR1 MGHRA, CDR2 YSYEKL. J was trimmed by 4 bases and V by 3 bases; bases with no gene match: 5. There are 15 residues in the CDR3. DNA for the CDR3: TGCGCCAGCAGCCAGAGGACTAGTGTCACCGGGGAGCTGTTTTTT. Protein product: CASSQRTSVTGELFF.

The chain is built from TRBV6-5 and TRBJ1-6; weak D call: TRBD1 (5 bases). Germline CDR1 MNHEY, CDR2 SVGAGI. CDR3 length: 14 residues. Trimming left V 0 bases short and J 11 bases short, with 11 bases between. The CDR3 DNA reads TGTGCCAGCAGTTACTCGACAGTCGTAACACCCCTCCACTTT. Encoded protein: CASSYSTVVTPLHF.

This clone has just one count. The V and J genes are TRBV7-2 and TRBJ2-3; weak D call: TRBD2 (6 bases). From germline, CDR1 is SGHTA and CDR2 FQGNSA. The CDR3 has 12 residues. Trimming left V 5 bases short and J 3 bases short, with 6 bases between. CDR3 loop: CASSSGTDTQYF. The CDR3 DNA reads as TGTGCCAGCAGCAGCGGGACAGATACGCAGTATTTT.

The V call is TRBV27, the J call TRBJ1-2, with unresolved D. CDR1 is MNHEY and CDR2 is SMNVEV in the germline V gene (reference sequence). The CDR3 is made up of 13 amino acids. V lost 3 bases, J lost 6 bases, and 11 bases lay in between. CDR3 coding DNA: TGTGCCAGCAGTTTTTCGACACAACATGGCTACACCTTC. Translating it yields CASSFSTQHGYTF.

This clone was counted a single time. The rearrangement joins TRBV5-1 to TRBJ2-5; D may be TRBD2 (5 bases). CDR1 and CDR2 from the germline V gene are SGHRS and YFSETQ. The CDR3 length is 14 residues. Between the trimmed V and J ends, which lost 1 base and 5 bases, there was a span of 12 bases. DNA for the CDR3: TGCGCCAGCAGCTTGTATAGCGTCCAGGAGACCCAGTACTTC. Its protein product is CASSLYSVQETQYF.

This clone appeared a single time. The chain combines TRBV7-8 with TRBJ1-6; D is unclear. V was trimmed by 5 bases and J by 9 bases, leaving 14 bases between them. The CDR3 consists of 14 residues. Per germline, CDR1 SGHVS and CDR2 FQNEAQ. CDR3 in DNA: TGTGCCAGCAGCCCCCACGGAGCCGTTTCACCCCTCCACTTT. Protein sequence: CASSPHGAVSPLHF. Full variable domain (remainder filled in from reference TRBV7-8 and TRBJ1-6): GAGVSQSPRYKVAKRGQDVALRCDPISGHVSLFWYQQALGQGPEFLTYFQNEAQLDKSGLPSDRFFAERPEGSVSTLKIQRTQQEDSAVYLCASSPHGAVSPLHFGNGTRLTVT.

J is TRBJ1-6 and V is TRBV14; TRBD1 aligns across 8 bases. The CDR3 has 15 amino acids. CDR1 and CDR2 (germline): SGHDN, FVKESK. The J segment lost 6 bases and the V segment lost 1 base, leaving 2 bases of the junction unmatched. CDR3 region: CASSQGTGGNSPLHF. The CDR3 bases are TGTGCCAGCAGCCAAGGAACAGGGGGTAATTCACCCCTCCACTTT. The full variable domain, in which reference TRBV14 and TRBJ1-6 provide the parts outside the CDR3, is EAGVTQFPSHSVIEKGQTVTLRCDPISGHDNLYWYRRVMGKEIKFLLHFVKESKQDESGMPNNRFLAERTGGTYSTLKVQPAELEDSGVYFCASSQGTGGNSPLHFGNGTRLTVT.

The rearrangement joins TRBV27 to TRBJ2-2; 10 bases are a match to TRBD1. This CDR3 region has 15 residues. Germline CDR1 is MNHEY and CDR2 is SMNVEV (reference sequence). Germline trimming cut 4 bases from V and 4 bases from J; bases unmatched to any gene: 3. The CDR3 spells CASSWTGGVTGELFF. The CDR3 coding sequence is TGTGCCAGCAGTTGGACAGGGGGTGTCACCGGGGAGCTGTTTTTT.

The V gene is TRBV11-2, the J gene TRBJ1-3, with D possibly being TRBD1 (5 bases). Trimming took 5 bases from V and 3 from J, leaving 11 bases between them. This CDR3 has 14 amino acids. Germline V gene sequence: CDR1 SGHAT, CDR2 FQNNGV. DNA for the CDR3: TGTGCCAGCAGCGTGGGACGGCTTGGAAACACCATATATTTT. It codes for CASSVGRLGNTIYF.

The genes are TRBV7-8 and TRBJ2-2; perhaps TRBD1 as D (6 bases). V dropped 5 bases and J dropped 8 bases, with 24 bases sitting between them. Germline CDR1 SGHVS, CDR2 FQNEAQ. The CDR3 has 17 residues. The CDR3 bases are TGTGCCAGCAGCGCCCTCGGGACACTCGTTGTCGGTGGGGAGCTGTTTTTT. Protein: CASSALGTLVVGGELFF.

The chain uses TRBV19 and TRBJ1-1; TRBD1 matches at 8 bases. The CDR3 loop spans 14 amino acids. Trimming removed 4 bases from V and 6 bases from J; junction bases left unmatched: 7. Germline CDR1 reads LNHDA; CDR2 reads SQIVND (reference sequence). The CDR3 region is CASSKDRVDPEAFF. The CDR3 DNA is TGTGCCAGTAGTAAGGACAGGGTCGACCCTGAAGCTTTCTTT.

The chain carries TRBV27 and TRBJ1-1; D is ambiguous. The CDR3 is 13 amino acids. The V end was cut by 3 bases, the J end by 0 bases, with 5 bases between. From germline, CDR1 is MNHEY and CDR2 SMNVEV (reference sequence). The CDR3 loop is CASSLQVNTEAFF. The CDR3 coding sequence is TGTGCCAGCAGTTTGCAGGTGAACACTGAAGCTTTCTTT.

The V gene is TRBV6-1, the J gene TRBJ2-6; D gene unclear. Germline CDR1 reads MNHNS; CDR2 reads SASEGT. Trimming removed 4 bases from V and 0 bases from J, with 7 bases in between. CDR3 size: 15 residues. CDR3 loop: CASSGTSSGANVLTF. CDR3 in DNA: TGTGCCAGCAGTGGCACAAGCTCTGGGGCCAACGTCCTGACTTTC.

V gene TRBV2 combines with J gene TRBJ2-3; 9 bases are a match to TRBD1. The CDR3 is 15 residues long. With 1 base clipped from V and 5 bases from J, the junction kept 4 bases outside the gene matches. The germline V gene encodes CDR1 SNHLY and CDR2 FYNNEI. The CDR3 sequence: CASSEEQGAGDTQYF. The CDR3, as DNA: TGTGCCAGCAGTGAAGAACAGGGGGCGGGAGATACGCAGTATTTT.

The chain recombines TRBV6-5 with TRBJ1-2; 10 bases fit TRBD1. V gave up 8 bases and J gave up 4 bases; unmatched junction bases: 10. The CDR3 runs 15 residues. In germline, CDR1 is MNHEY, CDR2 SVGAGI. CDR3 region: CASFDGTGASYGYTF. The DNA of the CDR3 is TGTGCCAGCTTCGATGGGACAGGGGCCTCCTATGGCTACACCTTC.

The genes are TRBV7-2 and TRBJ2-1, with D unclear. In germline, CDR1 is SGHTA, CDR2 FQGNSA. The CDR3 loop spans 15 amino acids. Trimming removed 1 base from V and 10 bases from J, with 17 bases in between. The CDR3 DNA reads TGTGCCAGCAGCTTAGATGGCCGTTCGGTTCGCGAGCAGTTCTTC. As protein: CASSLDGRSVREQFF.

The genes are TRBV25-1 and TRBJ2-5; TRBD1 matches 10 bases. The V segment lost 2 bases and the J segment 5 bases; nucleotides outside the gene matches: 5. Germline assignment: CDR1 MGHDK and CDR2 SYGVNS. This CDR3 is built from 15 residues. The CDR3 coding sequence is TGTGCCAGCAGTGAAAGGACAGGGGGGGCGGAGACCCAGTACTTC. Amino acid sequence: CASSERTGGAETQYF.

The chain combines TRBV5-6 with TRBJ2-4; 12 bases are a match to TRBD1. CDR1 and CDR2 (germline): SGHDT, YYEEEE. Trimming took 1 base from V and 7 from J; bases not matched to a gene: 6. This CDR3 spans 16 amino acids. The CDR3: CASSLHGTGGWNIQYF. The CDR3 region has the DNA TGTGCCAGCAGCTTGCACGGGACAGGGGGCTGGAACATTCAGTACTTC.